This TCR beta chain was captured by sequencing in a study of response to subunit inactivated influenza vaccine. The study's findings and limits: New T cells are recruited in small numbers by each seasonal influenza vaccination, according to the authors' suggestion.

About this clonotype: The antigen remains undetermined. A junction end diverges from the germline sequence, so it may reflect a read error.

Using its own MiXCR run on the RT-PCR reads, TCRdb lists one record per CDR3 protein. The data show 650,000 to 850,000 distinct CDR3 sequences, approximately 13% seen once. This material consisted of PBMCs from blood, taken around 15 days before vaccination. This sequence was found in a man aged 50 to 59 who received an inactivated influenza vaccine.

DNA of the CDR3: TGCAGTGCCGTGATCGGGACAGGGCTCTACGAGCGGTACTTC. Translation: CSAVIGTGLYERYF. This chain connects TRBV20-1 to TRBJ2-7; 9 nucleotides match TRBD1. The V gene's germline CDR1 is DFQATT and CDR2 SNEGSKA (reference sequence). CDR3 length: 14 amino acids.